The 3 T cell receptor beta chains below come from one sample, sequenced in a study of shared clonotypes between healthy human individuals. Profiling relied on immunoSEQ multiplex PCR, and the TCRdb table lists in-frame clones only, not all of them. This table has about 1,500,000 clones, roughly 96% appearing once. Source material: naive CD4+ T cells sorted from blood. Subset here: CD45RA+ positively selected. The receptors here all came from a man between 25 and 39 years old in good health.

The genes are TRBV13 and TRBJ2-2; the D gene is possibly TRBD1 (6 bases). Germline lookup yields CDR1 PRHDT and CDR2 FYEKMQ (reference sequence). The CDR3 covers 15 residues. The V gene lost 3 bases and the J gene lost 6 bases, with 14 bases spanning the gap. CDR3 DNA sequence: TGTGCCAGCAGCTTGCAACTCAGGGGCTCCGGGGAGCTGTTTTTT. It specifies CASSLQLRGSGELFF.

The V gene is TRBV19, the J gene TRBJ1-2; possible D gene TRBD1, 6 bases. The CDR3 totals 13 residues. Germline V gene sequence: CDR1 LNHDA, CDR2 SQIVND (reference sequence). The ends were cut back, 6 bases at V and 7 bases at J, with 15 bases in the middle. CDR3 protein: CASRQGTLVGYTF. The CDR3 DNA reads TGTGCCAGTAGACAGGGCACCCTGGTTGGCTACACCTTC. The whole variable domain, filled in from reference TRBV19 and TRBJ1-2, reads DGGITQSPKYLFRKEGQNVTLSCEQNLNHDAMYWYRQDPGQGLRLIYYSQIVNDFQKGDIAEGYSVSREKKESFPLTVTSAQKNPTAFYLCASRQGTLVGYTFGSGTRLTVV.

This rearrangement joins TRBV5-6 to TRBJ2-7, with 8 bases matching TRBD2. Germline CDR1 is SGHDT and CDR2 is YYEEEE. Trimming at V came to 4 bases and at J to 2 bases, leaving 8 bases not matched to a gene. The CDR3 is 15 residues long. Written as DNA, the CDR3 is TGTGCCAGCAGCAGACGACTAGCGCCAACCTACGAGCAGTACTTC. Translated: CASSRRLAPTYEQYF.